This TCR beta chain stems from a study of Graves' ophthalmopathy and Graves' hyperthyroidism. In this cohort, patients with other autoimmune diseases, uncontrolled infections, pregnancy or lactation were excluded. The authors used Ficoll-Paque density gradient centrifugation to separate PBMCs. The input was 7.5 to 10 ml of fresh peripheral blood. RNA transcripts were the template, and TCR beta CDR3 regions were amplified from them. HTBI primers were used in a first-round RT-PCR, which preceded a second-round multiplex PCR. TCRdb re-called the multiplex PCR reads through MiXCR, storing one row per CDR3 protein. This sample has roughly 500,000 distinct CDR3 sequences; roughly an eighth occur once, and the top ten carry 8% to 10%. This clonotype was seen ten or more times. Germline V gives CDR1 DFQATT, CDR2 SNEGSKA (reference sequence). The CDR3 is 14 residues long. Trimming cost V 0 bases and J 3 bases, with 9 bases left between them.

The sequencing input was blood. The chain joins TRBV20-1 to TRBJ1-5; D is ambiguous. The receptor's source is a woman aged 25 to 39 with Graves' ophthalmopathy. The CDR3 reads CSARDWRLNQPQHF. CDR3 nucleotide sequence: TGCAGTGCTAGAGATTGGCGGCTCAATCAGCCCCAGCATTTT.